This passage covers 13 T cell receptor beta chains from one sample sequenced in a study of CD8 T cells in ankylosing spondylitis. TCRdb processed the 5' RACE reads anew with MiXCR; each CDR3 protein has one entry. The sample records 40,000 to 50,000 distinct CDR3 sequences, around 2.9% being singletons. Sequencing was carried out using blood, either unsorted or a sorted T cell fraction (not recorded which). These receptors were taken from a male donor with ankylosing spondylitis or in good health (not recorded which).

The sample holds many counts of this clonotype. This rearrangement joins TRBV9 to TRBJ2-1; the D is unclear. Germline V CDR1 and CDR2: SGDLS, YYNGEE. Trimming removed 1 base from V and 5 bases from J, with 10 bases in between. The CDR3 totals 14 residues. Here the CDR3 DNA reads TGTGCCAGCAGCGTACAAGGAGAGAACAATGAGCAGTTCTTC. This translates into CASSVQGENNEQFF.

This clonotype was seen ten or more times. This chain uses TRBV9 with TRBJ2-1; D is unresolved. CDR1 SGDLS and CDR2 YYNGEE come from the germline V gene. V was shortened by 0 bases and J by 5 bases, with 6 bases between the two germline ends. The CDR3 runs to 13 residues. The DNA for the CDR3 is TGTGCCAGCAGCGTAGGCAGGAACAATGAGCAGTTCTTC. This encodes CASSVGRNNEQFF.

This clonotype was seen ten or more times. The chain links TRBV9 to TRBJ2-1; the D call may be TRBD1 or TRBD2 (7 bases each). The germline V gene has CDR1 SGDLS and CDR2 YYNGEE. The CDR3 sequence is 18 residues long. V was cut by 5 bases and J by 5 bases, with 26 bases left in between. In DNA, the CDR3 is TGTGCCAGCAGTGTCGTACAGGGGTCGGCTAGCGGACACAATGAGCAGTTCTTC. This encodes CASSVVQGSASGHNEQFF.

This clonotype was observed many times. The rearrangement links TRBV9 to TRBJ2-3; a possible D gene is TRBD1 (6 bases). This CDR3 spans 13 amino acids. Between the trimmed V and J ends, which lost 4 bases and 4 bases, there was a span of 10 bases. CDR1 and CDR2 (germline): SGDLS, YYNGEE. The CDR3 coding sequence is TGTGCCAGCAGCTCCGGACAGTCAGATACGCAGTATTTT. Translating gives CASSSGQSDTQYF.

At least ten counts were recorded for this clonotype. The rearrangement links TRBV9 to TRBJ2-2; D is undetermined. The V gene's germline CDR1 is SGDLS and CDR2 YYNGEE. V was pared by 3 bases and J by 6 bases, with 12 bases between. The length of the CDR3 is 14 residues. DNA of the CDR3: TGTGCCAGCAGCGCACTTCAAAGTGCCGGGGAGCTGTTTTTT. Translation gives CASSALQSAGELFF.

Many counts were recorded for this clonotype. The V gene is TRBV9, the J gene TRBJ2-3; unclear D gene. The V gene lost 0 bases and the J gene lost 1 base, with 12 bases spanning the gap. Germline V lookup: CDR1 SGDLS, CDR2 YYNGEE. The CDR3 runs 16 residues. This CDR3 reads CASSVDGSPGTDTQYF. The DNA of the CDR3 is TGTGCCAGCAGCGTAGATGGTAGCCCGGGCACAGATACGCAGTATTTT. Full variable domain (missing parts from reference TRBV9 and TRBJ2-3): DSGVTQTPKHLITATGQRVTLRCSPRSGDLSVYWYQQSLDQGLQFLIQYYNGEERAKGNILERFSAQQFPDLHSELNLSSLELGDSALYFCASSVDGSPGTDTQYFGPGTRLTVL.

This clonotype was counted ten times or more. The rearrangement links TRBV9 to TRBJ1-2; the match to TRBD1 covers 9 bases. The J segment lost 7 bases and the V segment lost 4 bases, leaving 11 bases of the junction unmatched. The CDR3 spans 15 residues. Germline-derived CDR1 and CDR2 are SGDLS and YYNGEE. CDR3 in amino acids: CASSQDRGVFSGYTF. Written as DNA, the CDR3 is TGTGCCAGCAGCCAGGACAGGGGCGTGTTCTCTGGCTACACCTTC.

There are many counts of this clonotype. This chain links TRBV9 with TRBJ2-5; D is possibly TRBD1 or TRBD2 (5 bases each). The germline V gene has CDR1 SGDLS and CDR2 YYNGEE. Between the trimmed V and J ends, which lost 0 bases and 9 bases, there was a span of 15 bases. This CDR3 comprises 14 residues. CDR3 residues: CASSVGDGVGAQYF. CDR3 nucleotide sequence: TGTGCCAGCAGCGTAGGGGACGGCGTAGGTGCCCAGTACTTC.

Many counts were recorded for this clonotype. The J gene is TRBJ2-7, the V gene TRBV9, with D perhaps matching TRBD1 (5 bases). Looked up from germline, CDR1 is SGDLS and CDR2 is YYNGEE. Trimming stripped 0 bases from V and 4 bases from J, with 11 bases between. This CDR3 comprises 14 residues. The CDR3 loop reads CASSVGQKVYEQYF. CDR3 in DNA: TGTGCCAGCAGCGTAGGACAGAAAGTGTACGAGCAGTACTTC.

This clonotype was seen many times. The chain joins TRBV9 to TRBJ2-3, with 16 bases identical to TRBD2. The CDR3 covers 17 residues. V trimming: 2 bases; J trimming: 1 base; junction bases outside the gene matches: 1. The germline CDR1 and CDR2 sequences are SGDLS and YYNGEE. The CDR3 DNA sequence: TGTGCCAGCAGCGTGGGACTAGCGGGAGGGCGCACAGATACGCAGTATTTT. This gives the protein CASSVGLAGGRTDTQYF. The full variable domain, rest sourced from reference TRBV9 and TRBJ2-3, is DSGVTQTPKHLITATGQRVTLRCSPRSGDLSVYWYQQSLDQGLQFLIQYYNGEERAKGNILERFSAQQFPDLHSELNLSSLELGDSALYFCASSVGLAGGRTDTQYFGPGTRLTVL.

This clonotype occurred many times. V gene TRBV9 combines with J gene TRBJ2-7; 7 bases match TRBD1. The germline CDR1 and CDR2 sequences are SGDLS and YYNGEE. V was clipped by 4 bases and J by 12 bases; unmatched bases: 16. The CDR3 sequence is 14 residues long. CDR3 sequence reads: CASSPRTGGPVRYF. The CDR3 DNA sequence: TGTGCCAGCAGCCCCCGGACAGGAGGCCCTGTAAGGTACTTC.

At least ten counts were recorded for this clonotype. The gene calls are TRBV9 and TRBJ2-2, with 9 nucleotides matching TRBD1. CDR1 is SGDLS and CDR2 is YYNGEE in the germline V gene. The V and J ends lost 1 base and 3 bases, in that order; junction bases with no gene match: 1. The CDR3 loop spans 15 amino acids. The CDR3, as DNA: TGTGCCAGCAGCGTAACAGGGGGCGACACCGGGGAGCTGTTTTTT. It is translated as CASSVTGGDTGELFF.

There are many counts of this clonotype. The V and J genes are TRBV9 and TRBJ2-1, with 12 bases aligning to TRBD2. The CDR3 runs 13 residues. Germline CDR1 is SGDLS and CDR2 is YYNGEE. Trimming took 4 bases from V and 15 from J; bases not matched to a gene: 8. CDR3 DNA: TGTGCCAGCAGCTCGACGACTAGCGGGAGTACGTTCTTC. This sequence encodes CASSSTTSGSTFF.